These 8 T cell receptor beta chains came from one sample sequenced in a study of Ad26.COV2.S vaccination and SARS-CoV-2 variants (dated by TCRdb to about 2021). The sample's treatment or condition, from its label and the paper: 19 received Ad26.COV2.S at low or high dose, single or two shots; several received placebo; per-sample allocation not given. For vaccine and placebo recipients, the sequenced repertoires came from samples collected on day 63 after the first injection. Library construction relied on the immunoSEQ multiplex PCR assay. TCRdb took this table from immuneACCESS and kept in-frame rearrangements with V and J called. Such tables lack part of the clones; where checked against another copy, unresolved V genes explain under half of the gap, and the rest is unexplained. The sample data list about 430,000 clones, and more than 80% of these were observed just once. Jointly, the top ten make up less than 15% of the sample.

The source was peripheral blood, collected in a trial of Ad26.COV2.S vaccine versus placebo. The receptors originated from a person aged 18-60 years who received the Ad26.COV2.S COVID-19 vaccine or a placebo.

The rearrangement uses TRBV5-6 and TRBJ2-7; TRBD2 is a possible D gene (5 bases). Between the trimmed V and J ends, which lost 6 bases and 3 bases, there was a span of 25 bases. The CDR3 sequence is 17 residues long. From germline, CDR1 is SGHDT and CDR2 YYEEEE. The CDR3 sequence: CASTPSRPTRVRYEQYF. In DNA, the CDR3 is TGTGCCAGCACTCCATCGAGGCCCACGCGGGTACGCTACGAGCAGTACTTC. Looking up the rest from reference TRBV5-6 and TRBJ2-7 gives the full variable domain: DAGVTQSPTHLIKTRGQQVTLRCSPKSGHDTVSWYQQALGQGPQFIFQYYEEEERQRGNFPDRFSGHQFPNYSSELNVNALLLGDSALYLCASTPSRPTRVRYEQYFGPGTRLTVT.

This chain links TRBV4-2 with TRBJ2-5; D is perhaps TRBD1 or TRBD2 (5 bases each). This CDR3 has 14 amino acids. Trimming stripped 1 base from V and 4 bases from J, with 10 bases between. The germline CDR1 and CDR2 sequences are LGHNA and YNFKEQ. Here the CDR3 reads CASSQVIGGETQYF. The CDR3 coding sequence is TGTGCCAGCAGCCAAGTAATTGGGGGAGAGACCCAGTACTTC.

This rearrangement joins TRBV5-4 to TRBJ2-2; the match to TRBD2 covers 9 bases. Germline CDR1 and CDR2: SGHNT and YYREEE (reference sequence). After removal of 2 bases from V and 3 bases from J, the junction contained 8 bases not matched to a gene. The CDR3 spans 17 residues. The DNA of the CDR3 is TGTGCCAGCAGCTTTGTAGGTAGCGGGAGCTACACCGGGGAGCTGTTTTTT. This gives the protein CASSFVGSGSYTGELFF.

This chain connects TRBV2 to TRBJ1-5; 7 bases fit TRBD1. Per the germline V gene, CDR1 is SNHLY and CDR2 is FYNNEI. There are 14 residues in the CDR3. V lost 5 bases to trimming and J lost 7 bases; unmatched junction nucleotides: 8. CDR3 sequence reads: CASSIQGLGQPQHF. CDR3 sequence (DNA): TGTGCCAGCAGTATACAGGGGCTTGGGCAGCCCCAGCATTTT.

The chain is built from TRBV11-2 and TRBJ1-4, with TRBD1 identical over 7 bases. Germline CDR1 and CDR2: SGHAT and FQNNGV. The V and J ends lost 4 bases and 6 bases, in that order; junction bases with no gene match: 11. The length of the CDR3 is 16 residues. CDR3 DNA: TGTGCCAGCAGCTCGTCACTCCAGGGGGGCGATGAAAAACTGTTTTTT. Protein: CASSSSLQGGDEKLFF.

V is TRBV4-1 and J is TRBJ2-1, with TRBD2 matching over 7 bases. V gave up 5 bases and J gave up 8 bases; unmatched junction bases: 6. The CDR3 has 13 amino acids. The V gene's germline CDR1 is MGHRA and CDR2 YSYEKL. CDR3 residues: CASSGGRGDEQFF. The CDR3 DNA reads TGCGCCAGCAGCGGCGGGAGAGGTGATGAGCAGTTCTTC.

V usage is TRBV30 and J usage is TRBJ2-5, with 10 positions matching TRBD2. The CDR3 length is 15 residues. Looked up from germline, CDR1 is GTSNPN and CDR2 is SVGIG (reference sequence). V shed 0 bases and J 5 bases; nucleotides not matched to a gene: 6. Here the CDR3 reads CAWSVPAGGLETQYF. For the CDR3, the DNA is TGTGCCTGGAGTGTACCAGCGGGAGGGCTCGAGACCCAGTACTTC.

The J gene is TRBJ1-1, the V gene TRBV27; D unresolved. The V and J ends lost 1 base and 1 base respectively, with 4 bases between them. CDR3 length: 13 amino acids. Looked up from germline, CDR1 is MNHEY and CDR2 is SMNVEV (reference sequence). The CDR3 loop reads CASSLYGNTEAFF. In DNA, the CDR3 is TGTGCCAGCAGTTTATACGGGAACACTGAAGCTTTCTTT.